These 21 T cell receptor beta chains came from one sample sequenced in a study of blood T cell repertoires in COVID-19. Sequencing used immunoSEQ multiplex PCR; TCRdb keeps in-frame clones, though not all of them. Among roughly 250,000 clones, approximately 91% were seen once, and the ten largest hold about 2%. Sequenced sample: PBMCs or T cells enriched from blood (not recorded which). The source is a middle-aged woman with acute COVID-19.

The gene calls are TRBV30 and TRBJ1-2; D unclear. Trimming took off 0 bases at V and 6 bases at J, with 11 bases between the two ends. Germline V gives CDR1 GTSNPN, CDR2 SVGIG (reference sequence). The CDR3 contains 13 residues. CDR3 sequence reads: CAWSVTGSDGYTF. The CDR3 bases are TGTGCCTGGAGTGTTACGGGGTCCGATGGCTACACCTTC.

The count of this clone is one. CDR3 region: CASRESGTDTQYF. CDR3 coding DNA: TGTGCCAGCAGGGAGTCCGGCACAGATACGCAGTATTTT. This chain links TRBV7-2 with TRBJ2-3, with D hard to call. V dropped 6 bases and J dropped 1 base, with 8 bases sitting between them. This CDR3 spans 13 amino acids. Germline V gene sequence: CDR1 SGHTA, CDR2 FQGNSA.

The chain employs TRBV9 and TRBJ2-1, with 7 bases aligning to TRBD1. The CDR3 sequence is 14 residues long. The germline CDR1 and CDR2 sequences are SGDLS and YYNGEE. Trimming removed 4 bases from V and 5 bases from J; junction bases left unmatched: 6. The CDR3 loop reads CASSITGAHNEQFF. DNA of the CDR3: TGTGCCAGCAGCATAACAGGGGCCCACAATGAGCAGTTCTTC.

The rearrangement uses TRBV19 and TRBJ1-3; weak D call: TRBD1 (5 bases). This CDR3 is built from 13 residues. In germline, CDR1 is LNHDA, CDR2 SQIVND (reference sequence). Between the trimmed V and J ends, which lost 10 bases and 3 bases, there was a span of 13 bases. The CDR3 DNA follows: TGTGCCACACGGCAGGGAATTGGAAACACCATATATTTT. The encoded protein is CATRQGIGNTIYF.

The chain joins TRBV7-2 to TRBJ2-1, with TRBD2 as a possible D gene (6 bases). The CDR3 contains 17 residues. Germline CDR1 SGHTA, CDR2 FQGNSA. The ends were cut back, 1 base at V and 0 bases at J, with 13 bases in the middle. The CDR3 reads CASSLGAGFSSYNEQFF. CDR3 sequence (DNA): TGTGCCAGCAGCTTAGGGGCGGGGTTTAGCTCCTACAATGAGCAGTTCTTC. The full variable domain, with the rest looked up from reference TRBV7-2 and TRBJ2-1, is GAGVSQSPSNKVTEKGKDVELRCDPISGHTALYWYRQSLGQGLEFLIYFQGNSAPDKSGLPSDRFSAERTGGSVSTLTIQRTQQEDSAVYLCASSLGAGFSSYNEQFFGPGTRLTVL.

V is TRBV6-1 and J is TRBJ2-3; 13 nucleotides agree with TRBD2. The germline gives CDR1 MNHNS, CDR2 SASEGT. V was clipped by 4 bases and J by 5 bases; unmatched bases: 9. The CDR3 consists of 17 residues. As DNA, the CDR3 is TGTGCCAGCAGTGCAAATCGACTAGCGGGAGGTCAAGATACGCAGTATTTT. Residues: CASSANRLAGGQDTQYF.

The rearrangement links TRBV24-1 to TRBJ1-2, with TRBD1 identical over 7 bases. Per germline, CDR1 KGHDR and CDR2 SFDVKD. J lost 4 bases, V lost 4 bases, and 5 bases had no gene match. The CDR3 totals 14 residues. Here the CDR3 DNA reads TGTGCCACCAGTGAGCAGGGACAGTCCTATGGCTACACCTTC. This sequence encodes CATSEQGQSYGYTF.

The chain has TRBV6-5 and TRBJ1-2, with TRBD1 matching over 7 bases. This CDR3 spans 12 amino acids. CDR1 MNHEY and CDR2 SVGAGI come from the germline V gene. V lost 6 bases to trimming and J lost 4 bases; unmatched junction nucleotides: 2. This CDR3 reads CASRDRAYGYTF. The DNA of the CDR3 is TGTGCCAGCAGAGACAGGGCCTATGGCTACACCTTC.

V gene TRBV7-9 combines with J gene TRBJ1-2; no firm D call. The CDR3 spans 13 residues. The V gene's germline CDR1 is SEHNR and CDR2 FQNEAQ (reference sequence). V was shortened by 2 bases and J by 7 bases, with 11 bases between the two germline ends. The CDR3 DNA is TGTGCCAGCAGCTTAAATTCCCAGGTTGGCTACACCTTC. Translated: CASSLNSQVGYTF.

V usage is TRBV11-3 and J usage is TRBJ2-1; 7 bases fit TRBD1. Losses at the gene ends were 5 bases for V and 2 bases for J; bases not matched to a gene: 12. Per germline, CDR1 SGHNT and CDR2 YENEEA. This CDR3 spans 17 amino acids. The CDR3 is CASSHRDRAPPYNEQFF. Here the CDR3 DNA reads TGTGCCAGCAGCCACAGAGACAGGGCCCCCCCCTACAATGAGCAGTTCTTC.

The chain has TRBV4-1 and TRBJ1-1, with 8 bases matching TRBD1. The V gene end was trimmed by 3 bases and the J gene end by 1 base; junction bases not matched to a gene: 4. Germline-derived CDR1 and CDR2 are MGHRA and YSYEKL. The CDR3 sequence is 15 residues long. This CDR3 reads CASSHGDRKNTEAFF. CDR3 nucleotides: TGCGCCAGCAGCCACGGGGACAGGAAGAACACTGAAGCTTTCTTT.

Concerning this clone itself: Different DNA sequences within this sample yield the same CDR3. The rearrangement uses TRBV2 and TRBJ2-1; D is ambiguous. This CDR3 has 11 amino acids. Trimming removed 5 bases at V and 4 bases at J, with 3 bases between. Germline V CDR1 and CDR2: SNHLY, FYNNEI. This CDR3 is CASSPYNEQFF. As DNA, the CDR3 is TGTGCCAGCAGTCCGTACAATGAGCAGTTCTTC. Together with reference TRBV2 and TRBJ2-1, the CDR3 gives the full variable domain: EPEVTQTPSHQVTQMGQEVILRCVPISNHLYFYWYRQILGQKVEFLVSFYNNEISEKSEIFDDQFSVERPDGSNFTLKIRSTKLEDSAMYFCASSPYNEQFFGPGTRLTVL.

V usage is TRBV18 and J usage is TRBJ2-5; the D gene is possibly TRBD1 (6 bases). Trimming pared 8 bases from V and 1 base from J, leaving 17 bases between. This CDR3 region has 15 residues. Germline V gene sequence: CDR1 KGHSH, CDR2 LQKENI. The CDR3 loop reads CASAWGRLPQETQYF. For the CDR3, the DNA is TGTGCCAGCGCATGGGGGCGTCTCCCCCAAGAGACCCAGTACTTC.

This chain uses TRBV28 with TRBJ1-5; TRBD1 agrees at 10 bases. Germline CDR1 and CDR2: MDHEN and SYDVKM. The CDR3 spans 16 residues. With V trimmed by 6 bases and J by 3 bases, 8 bases remained unmatched. The CDR3: CASRSPGQGYNQPQHF. Written as DNA, the CDR3 is TGTGCCAGCAGGTCTCCGGGACAGGGGTACAATCAGCCCCAGCATTTT.

The rearrangement joins TRBV5-4 to TRBJ2-3, with D possibly matching TRBD2 (6 bases). Trimming stripped 3 bases from V and 5 bases from J, with 13 bases between. Germline loops: CDR1 SGHNT, CDR2 YYREEE (reference sequence). This CDR3 comprises 14 residues. The CDR3 is CASSSGLSGDTQYF. CDR3 DNA: TGTGCCAGCAGCTCGGGACTTTCCGGAGATACGCAGTATTTT.

The chain links TRBV5-4 to TRBJ2-7, with 12 bases identical to TRBD2. The CDR3 is 17 residues long. J lost 7 bases, V lost 4 bases, and 15 bases had no gene match. CDR1 and CDR2 (germline): SGHNT, YYREEE (reference sequence). CDR3 in DNA: TGTGCCAGCAGCCCATCTAGCGGGAGGGCCATTACGGGAGAGCAGTACTTC. Its protein is CASSPSSGRAITGEQYF. Drawing the rest from reference TRBV5-4 and TRBJ2-7, the complete variable domain is ETGVTQSPTHLIKTRGQQVTLRCSSQSGHNTVSWYQQALGQGPQFIFQYYREEENGRGNFPPRFSGLQFPNYSSELNVNALELDDSALYLCASSPSSGRAITGEQYFGPGTRLTVT.

The chain couples TRBV5-5 to TRBJ2-7; 9 positions match TRBD1. The CDR3 has 15 amino acids. Trimming at V came to 6 bases and at J to 1 base, leaving 8 bases not matched to a gene. The germline gives CDR1 SGHKS, CDR2 YYEKEE (reference sequence). CDR3: CASIIGTGKSYEQYF. In DNA, the CDR3 is TGTGCCAGCATCATTGGGACAGGGAAGTCCTACGAGCAGTACTTC.

The gene calls are TRBV9 and TRBJ2-6; TRBD1 matches at 8 bases. The CDR3 has 15 amino acids. Germline V gene lookup returns CDR1 SGDLS and CDR2 YYNGEE. Trimming removed 4 bases from V and 2 bases from J; junction bases left unmatched: 2. CDR3 amino acids: CASSPTGAGANVLTF. The CDR3 nucleotides read TGTGCCAGCAGCCCGACAGGGGCTGGGGCCAACGTCCTGACTTTC.

This chain connects TRBV10-1 to TRBJ2-7, with 14 bases matching TRBD2. The CDR3 covers 14 residues. Germline CDR1 and CDR2: WNHNN and SYGVQD (reference sequence). V lost 11 bases to trimming and J lost 4 bases; unmatched junction nucleotides: 7. CDR3 nucleotide sequence: TGCGCCGGTAAGACTAGCGGGAGGGAGTACGAGCAGTACTTC. Translation: CAGKTSGREYEQYF.

The chain links TRBV18 to TRBJ1-3; 9 positions match TRBD1. CDR3 size: 17 residues. Germline V gene sequence: CDR1 KGHSH, CDR2 LQKENI. Trimming took 2 bases from V and 3 from J; bases not matched to a gene: 8. The CDR3 bases are TGTGCCAGCTCACCATTCCTGGGACAGGGAGGTGGAAACACCATATATTTT. Encoded protein: CASSPFLGQGGGNTIYF.

J is TRBJ1-1 and V is TRBV7-9, with D possibly TRBD1 on 5 matching bases. The V end lost 7 bases, the J end lost 4 bases, and 16 bases lay between the germline ends. Germline V gene data show CDR1 as SEHNR and CDR2 as FQNEAQ (reference sequence). The CDR3 contains 14 residues. CDR3 coding DNA: TGTGCCAGCACCTCGGGGGGGGACGGCACTGAAGCTTTCTTT. Protein product: CASTSGGDGTEAFF. Full variable domain (rest looked up from reference TRBV7-9 and TRBJ1-1): DTGVSQNPRHKITKRGQNVTFRCDPISEHNRLYWYRQTLGQGPEFLTYFQNEAQLEKSRLLSDRFSAERPKGSFSTLEIQRTEQGDSAMYLCASTSGGDGTEAFFGQGTRLTVV.